These 19 T cell receptor beta chains share one sample of origin, sequenced in a study of T cell responses to AZD1222 COVID-19 vaccine. TCRdb keeps only in-frame clones here, not all; method: immunoSEQ multiplex PCR. The table records about 170,000 clones, around 88% of them present only once. The source was peripheral blood, collected 28 days after the second AZD1222 dose. The receptors here all came from an adult who received the AZD1222 COVID-19 vaccine.

This rearrangement joins TRBV4-1 to TRBJ2-5, with 9 bases lining up with TRBD2. The CDR3 is 15 residues long. V lost 5 bases and J lost 4; bases outside the gene matches: 8. CDR1 MGHRA and CDR2 YSYEKL come from the germline V gene. CDR3 bases: TGCGCCAGCAGCTTGGGCGGGGGGGCGGTAGAGACCCAGTACTTC. It is translated as CASSLGGGAVETQYF.

This clone was counted a few times. The gene calls are TRBV6-5 and TRBJ1-4; D possibly corresponds to TRBD1 (5 bases). The CDR3 contains 13 residues. V lost 6 bases, J lost 5 bases, and 10 bases lay in between. The germline gives CDR1 MNHEY, CDR2 SVGAGI. This chain's CDR3 is CASRGRGNEKLFF. The CDR3 DNA is TGTGCCAGCAGGGGACGGGGAAATGAAAAACTGTTTTTT.

V usage is TRBV9 and J usage is TRBJ1-2, with D unresolved. This CDR3 has 14 residues. V gave up 4 bases and J gave up 5 bases, with 15 bases separating them. Germline CDR1 and CDR2: SGDLS and YYNGEE. For the CDR3, the DNA is TGTGCCAGCAGCCGACTGGATCCTGGGTATGGCTACACCTTC. Translated, it gives CASSRLDPGYGYTF.

This sequence joins TRBV6-5 and TRBJ1-5, with TRBD1 as a possible D gene (6 bases). Germline V CDR1 and CDR2: MNHEY, SVGAGI. This CDR3 is built from 12 residues. Trimming cost V 6 bases and J 6 bases, with 9 bases left between them. CDR3 in DNA: TGTGCCAGCAGCCGCAGGGGTCAGCCCCAGCATTTT. The encoded protein is CASSRRGQPQHF.

This chain connects TRBV5-6 to TRBJ2-1, with 8 bases fitting TRBD1. The CDR3 spans 14 residues. Germline CDR1 reads SGHDT; CDR2 reads YYEEEE. V lost 2 bases and J lost 10; bases outside the gene matches: 8. CDR3: CASSFGQGGWEQFF. CDR3 DNA: TGTGCCAGCAGCTTTGGACAGGGAGGATGGGAGCAGTTCTTC.

V usage is TRBV19 and J usage is TRBJ1-6; 9 bases are shared with TRBD1. The CDR3 is 14 residues long. Looked up from germline, CDR1 is LNHDA and CDR2 is SQIVND (reference sequence). After removal of 7 bases from V and 9 bases from J, the junction contained 7 bases not matched to a gene. This chain's CDR3 is CASTPGQGFSPLHF. The CDR3, as DNA: TGTGCCAGTACCCCGGGACAGGGTTTTTCACCCCTCCACTTT.

V gene TRBV4-1 combines with J gene TRBJ2-7, with D unresolved. Per germline, CDR1 MGHRA and CDR2 YSYEKL. V lost 0 bases and J 3 bases, leaving 9 bases between the germline ends. The CDR3 consists of 14 residues. Written as DNA, the CDR3 is TGCGCCAGCAGCCAAGATTCGGGCCTCTACGAGCAGTACTTC. This encodes CASSQDSGLYEQYF.

This clone was counted a few times. The V gene is TRBV14, the J gene TRBJ1-2; TRBD1 might be the D (6 bases). Germline V gene sequence: CDR1 SGHDN, CDR2 FVKESK. The V gene lost 2 bases and the J gene lost 8 bases, with 12 bases spanning the gap. This CDR3 has 13 residues. This CDR3 is CASSQRQGNGYTF. CDR3 in DNA: TGTGCCAGCAGCCAACGGCAGGGGAACGGCTACACCTTC. Full variable domain (remainder filled in from reference TRBV14 and TRBJ1-2): EAGVTQFPSHSVIEKGQTVTLRCDPISGHDNLYWYRRVMGKEIKFLLHFVKESKQDESGMPNNRFLAERTGGTYSTLKVQPAELEDSGVYFCASSQRQGNGYTFGSGTRLTVV.

V is TRBV7-8 and J is TRBJ2-1; 8 bases are shared with TRBD2. The junction had 5 bases not matched to a gene; V was cut back by 4 bases and J by 6 bases. Germline V gene lookup returns CDR1 SGHVS and CDR2 FQNEAQ. The CDR3 loop spans 14 amino acids. The CDR3 DNA reads as TGTGCCAGCAGCTCCCTAGCGGGTGGCAATGAGCAGTTCTTC. This gives the protein CASSSLAGGNEQFF. The entire variable domain, with the rest obtained from reference TRBV7-8 and TRBJ2-1, is as follows: GAGVSQSPRYKVAKRGQDVALRCDPISGHVSLFWYQQALGQGPEFLTYFQNEAQLDKSGLPSDRFFAERPEGSVSTLKIQRTQQEDSAVYLCASSSLAGGNEQFFGPGTRLTVL.

This clone was seen a few times. V is TRBV19 and J is TRBJ1-1; 9 bases match TRBD1. Per germline, CDR1 LNHDA and CDR2 SQIVND (reference sequence). The CDR3 length is 14 residues. J gave up 5 bases and V 6 bases, and 7 bases lay outside the gene matches. Here the CDR3 reads CASRVDRGRTEAFF. The CDR3, as DNA: TGTGCCAGTAGGGTGGACAGGGGTCGGACTGAAGCTTTCTTT.

For this clone: At the DNA level, this CDR3 is encoded by other sequences in the same sample as well. The rearrangement links TRBV20-1 to TRBJ1-2; D not resolved. Germline V gene sequence: CDR1 DFQATT, CDR2 SNEGSKA (reference sequence). The CDR3 consists of 11 residues. V was shortened by 1 base and J by 3 bases, with 3 bases between the two germline ends. The CDR3 is CSARGDYGYTF. The CDR3 nucleotides are TGCAGTGCTAGAGGTGACTATGGCTACACCTTC.

This clone was observed a single time. The genes are TRBV19 and TRBJ1-2; D is possibly TRBD1 (6 bases). From germline, CDR1 is LNHDA and CDR2 SQIVND (reference sequence). Trimming shortened V by 3 bases and J by 7 bases, and 12 bases separated the two germline ends. The CDR3 contains 13 residues. CDR3 DNA: TGTGCCAGTAGTATTTCAGGGGCCGGTGGCTACACCTTC. Translation gives CASSISGAGGYTF.

The chain employs TRBV5-1 and TRBJ2-7; 7 bases match TRBD1. The ends lost 10 bases at V and 5 bases at J; junction bases unmatched: 12. Germline assignment: CDR1 SGHRS and CDR2 YFSETQ. This CDR3 is 13 amino acids long. CDR3 residues: CASRPDRDHEQYF. The CDR3 DNA sequence: TGCGCCTCACGCCCCGACAGGGACCACGAGCAGTACTTC.

This clone was detected a few times. CDR3 residues: CASSLDQRGVSSFYGYTF. Here the CDR3 DNA reads TGTGCCAGCAGCCTCGACCAGAGGGGGGTTAGCAGCTTCTATGGCTACACCTTC. V usage is TRBV11-2 and J usage is TRBJ1-2; the D gene is possibly TRBD1 (6 bases). Trimming took off 5 bases at V and 4 bases at J, with 26 bases between the two ends. CDR3 size: 18 residues. Germline V CDR1 and CDR2: SGHAT, FQNNGV.

This chain joins TRBV12-5 and TRBJ1-6; 8 bases are shared with TRBD1. The CDR3 is 14 residues long. The V gene end was trimmed by 2 bases and the J gene end by 9 bases; junction bases not matched to a gene: 3. Germline CDR1 and CDR2: LGHNT and FRNRAP. The CDR3 reads CASGLTGGSSPLHF. In DNA, the CDR3 is TGTGCTAGTGGTTTGACAGGGGGTAGTTCACCCCTCCACTTT.

The chain employs TRBV5-4 and TRBJ2-7; 12 positions match TRBD1. V gave up 0 bases and J gave up 0 bases; unmatched junction bases: 4. The CDR3 covers 17 residues. Germline CDR1 is SGHNT and CDR2 is YYREEE (reference sequence). CDR3 coding DNA: TGTGCCAGCAGCTTGGCCTCGGGACAGGGGGCCTCCTACGAGCAGTACTTC. Translated, it gives CASSLASGQGASYEQYF.

This clone appeared a few times. This chain uses TRBV19 with TRBJ1-5, with D possibly being TRBD1 (6 bases). With 6 bases removed from V and 3 bases from J, the gap between germline ends came to 9 bases. The CDR3 spans 13 residues. CDR1 LNHDA and CDR2 SQIVND come from the germline V gene (reference sequence). The CDR3 DNA follows: TGTGCCAGTAGCAGACAGGTCAATCAGCCCCAGCATTTT. Translated: CASSRQVNQPQHF.

The V call is TRBV18, the J call TRBJ1-1; a weak D match, TRBD1 (6 bases). V was trimmed by 2 bases and J by 7 bases, leaving 14 bases between them. Germline CDR1 is KGHSH and CDR2 is LQKENI. The length of the CDR3 is 14 residues. CDR3 in DNA: TGTGCCAGCTCACCATCGGGGGGCGGTGGTGAAGCTTTCTTT. As protein: CASSPSGGGGEAFF.

The chain's CDR3 is CASSLERPYEQYF. For the CDR3, the DNA is TGTGCCAGCAGCTTGGAGCGGCCCTACGAGCAGTACTTC. J is TRBJ2-7 and V is TRBV7-2, with D perhaps matching TRBD2 (5 bases). This CDR3 region has 13 residues. Per the germline V gene, CDR1 is SGHTA and CDR2 is FQGNSA. Trimming removed 3 bases at V and 2 bases at J, with 8 bases between.